This TCR beta chain was sequenced during a study of blood T cell repertoires in COVID-19. Study summary: Donors in the United States, Italy and Spain gave samples during acute or convalescent COVID-19. T cells, B-cell-depleted T cells, or PBMCs provided the cDNA or gDNA that served as material.

The germline CDR1 and CDR2 sequences are SGHAT and FQNNGV. The V and J ends lost 5 bases and 3 bases respectively, with 5 bases between them. The length of the CDR3 is 11 residues. A single count supports this clone. Cohorts were based on clinical histories the participants reported. The method was immunoSEQ multiplex PCR; TCRdb's version includes in-frame clones alone and lacks a portion of them. The sample includes under 350,000 clones, 80% to 90% of them seen just once. The source of this sequence is a woman aged 40 to 50 with acute COVID-19. Sequenced: PBMCs or T cells enriched from blood (not recorded which). The chain carries TRBV11-2 and TRBJ2-7; D is unresolved. CDR3 nucleotide sequence: TGTGCCAGCAGCCAAATCTACGAGCAGTACTTC. As protein: CASSQIYEQYF.